The rows below give T cell receptor beta chains drawn from one sample of a study of T cells in localized non-small cell lung cancer. Data came from immunoSEQ multiplex PCR; TCRdb stores just in-frame clones and leaves some out. The sample consists of approximately 1,000 clones, about 25% of them appearing once. This material consisted of normal lung tissue next to the tumor, taken before any cancer treatment. These receptors were collected from a male donor aged 60 or older with stage I lung adenocarcinoma. CDR3s leave out the opening cysteine and the closing phenylalanine or tryptophan.

V gene,CDR3 protein
TRBV11-3,ASSLGHLREKLF
TRBV11-3,ASSLGNSGNTIY
TRBV14,ASSQGRGSFYGYT
TRBV7-5,ASSSPNRAYEQY
TRBV6-8,ASRRTGGNQPQH
TRBV28,ASTSRRGSVEKLF
TRBV6-8,ASSRQPPYGYT
TRBV11-3,ASSSGVRLGVDEQY
TRBV11-3,ASSSPNLRTGSYEQY
TRBV5-1,ASSPMGGTPGELF